This T cell receptor beta chain was documented in a study of a mutant IDH1 vaccine in newly diagnosed glioma. As concerns this clone: Its specificity is not known.

Clones were read by immunoSEQ multiplex PCR, and TCRdb kept only the in-frame ones, dropping some. The repertoire holds under 50,000 clones, with around 93% as singletons. Time point meaning: week 23, last vaccination. Mutant IDH1 20-mer peptide, at 300 ug, made up each vaccine dose, with topical imiquimod. The CDR3 has 15 amino acids. The sample consisted of PBMCs, taken from a glioma patient whose treatment included an IDH1 peptide vaccine. The TCR sequence derives from a man aged 45 to 65 with glioma. V gene TRBV12-1 combines with J gene TRBJ2-5; the table's D call TRBD1 went unverified against the DNA. TRBV12-1 is listed as a pseudogene. The CDR3 is CASSAGTGPQETQYF. For the CDR3, the DNA is TGTGCCAGCAGCGCCGGGACAGGGCCCCAAGAGACCCAGTACTTC.